This T cell receptor beta chain is drawn from a study of T cells after posttransplantation cyclophosphamide. This clone was found once. The length of the CDR3 is 14 residues. In germline, CDR1 is SGHRS, CDR2 YFSETQ. V lost 4 bases, J lost 8 bases, and 4 bases stayed unmatched. TCRdb's table, derived via immunoSEQ multiplex PCR, lists solely in-frame clones and lacks some. Here the sample spans roughly 20,000 clones, 95% to 99% being singletons. The clonotype comes from a man aged 35 to 55 in good health, CMV-negative, and a related stem cell transplant donor. The chain joins TRBV5-1 to TRBJ2-1; TRBD1 agrees at 12 bases. The sample was naive CD8+ T cells sorted from PBMCs. The DNA of the CDR3 is TGCGCCAGCAGCGGGACAGGGGGCATCGATGAGCAGTTCTTC. Protein: CASSGTGGIDEQFF.